The rows below give T cell receptor beta chains drawn from one sample of a study of lymphopenia after photon versus proton radiotherapy. Libraries were prepared by immunoSEQ multiplex PCR; TCRdb keeps only in-frame clonotypes and omits some of them. The profile shows 55,000 to 70,000 clones, roughly 93% of them singletons. The input for sequencing was peripheral blood, taken from a patient treated with photon-based radiotherapy. The receptors were sampled from a woman aged 70-85 years with pancreatic cancer. Each CDR3 is given with its conserved first and last residue. A D gene is named only where the DNA matches it firmly. The size entry is marked missing in some rows and otherwise reads once, few, many or a size class.

V gene	clone size	D gene	J gene	CDR3 DNA	CDR3 protein
TRBV18	-	-	TRBJ2-7	TGTGCCAGCTCACCAGAACGCCGGGGCGCGGTGCAGCAGTACTTC	CASSPERRGAVQQYF
TRBV27	-	TRBD2	TRBJ2-3	TGTGCCAGCAGTTTCCGATCTAGCGGGAGTTTAGACTTT	CASSFRSSGSLDF
TRBV5-1	-	TRBD2	TRBJ2-1	TGCGCCAGCAGCTTTCGCGGGAGGGTGGGGAATGAGCAGTTCTTC	CASSFRGRVGNEQFF
TRBV18	-	-	TRBJ2-5	TGTGCCAGCTCACCTGACAGACAAGAGACCCAGTACTTC	CASSPDRQETQYF
TRBV19	-	-	TRBJ2-5	TGTGCCAGTAGCGGGGCTCACGGGGAGACCCAGTACTTC	CASSGAHGETQYF
TRBV14	-	-	TRBJ2-7	TGTGCCAGCAGCTTAGCGGCGGGCTACGAGCAGTACTTC	CASSLAAGYEQYF
TRBV10-3	-	-	TRBJ1-1	TGTGCCATCTCCCGTCATCCGACAGGGAACACTGAAGCTTTCTTT	CAISRHPTGNTEAFF
TRBV19	-	-	TRBJ2-3	TGTGCCAGTAGTATCGAACCCCTAGGAGCAGATACGCAGTATTTT	CASSIEPLGADTQYF
TRBV18	-	-	TRBJ2-7	TGTGCCAGCTCACCGCAGGGTCCCTACGAGCAGTACTTC	CASSPQGPYEQYF
TRBV29-1	-	TRBD1	TRBJ2-3	TGCAGCGTAACGGACAGGTACACAGATACGCAGTATTTT	CSVTDRYTDTQYF
TRBV7-9	-	-	TRBJ1-2	TGTGCCAGCAGCTTACTTGGGACCCAGGGCTACACCTTC	CASSLLGTQGYTF
TRBV7-2	few	-	TRBJ1-5	TGTGCCAGCAGCTTAGACAGGTCTTATCAGCCCCAGCATTTT	CASSLDRSYQPQHF
TRBV11-3	-	-	TRBJ2-3	TGTGCCAGCAGCCGTGGCGGAGGGCTTACTAGCACAGATACGCAGTATTTT	CASSRGGGLTSTDTQYF
TRBV9	-	-	TRBJ2-7	TGTGCCAGCAGCGTACAATCCGGGCCCCCAGCGGTGCAGTACTTC	CASSVQSGPPAVQYF
TRBV7-2	-	-	TRBJ2-4	TGTGCCAGCAGCTTAGAAGGCGGGCTCCTAGCCAAAAACATTCAGTACTTC	CASSLEGGLLAKNIQYF
TRBV29-1	-	-	TRBJ1-2	TGCAGCGTTGGGGGTCGGACAGCTAACTATGGCTACACCTTC	CSVGGRTANYGYTF
TRBV13	-	-	TRBJ2-7	TGTGCCAGCAGCTTAATGTCCAGGGCGTCCTACGAGCAGTACTTC	CASSLMSRASYEQYF
TRBV6-1	-	-	TRBJ2-7	TGTGCCAGCAGCCCGTGGTTGCGGGAAGGGAACGAGCAGTACTTC	CASSPWLREGNEQYF
TRBV7-9	-	TRBD2	TRBJ2-5	TGTGCCAGCAGCTTAGGGACTAGCGGGAGTTGGGAGACCCAGTACTTC	CASSLGTSGSWETQYF
TRBV7-3	-	-	TRBJ2-3	TGTGCCAGCAGCTTAAGTGGAATCACAGATACGCAGTATTTT	CASSLSGITDTQYF
TRBV7-2	-	TRBD1	TRBJ2-1	TGTGCCAGCAGCTTAGACCCCAGGGGGCTTAATGAGCAGTTCTTC	CASSLDPRGLNEQFF
TRBV7-9	-	TRBD2	TRBJ2-5	TGTGCCAGCAGCCAAAGGCAGTCGACTAGCGGGCAAGAGACCCAGTACTTC	CASSQRQSTSGQETQYF
TRBV19	-	TRBD1	TRBJ1-2	TGTGCCAGTAGTACCCTCGACAGGGGGAACTATGGCTACACCTTC	CASSTLDRGNYGYTF
TRBV18	-	TRBD2	TRBJ2-7	TGTGCCAGCTCACCAAGCGGGGACGAGCAGTACTTC	CASSPSGDEQYF
TRBV10-3	few	TRBD2	TRBJ2-3	TGTGCCATCAGTGGCCCTCCAGGGAGCGGGAGGCGCACAGATACGCAGTATTTT	CAISGPPGSGRRTDTQYF
TRBV7-8	-	-	TRBJ1-4	TGTGCCAGCAGCTTAGCGTGGGGGCTCGGGGAAAAACTGTTTTTT	CASSLAWGLGEKLFF
TRBV4-1	-	-	TRBJ2-1	TGCGCCAGCAGCCAAGGGGCTTCCGCCCCTTACAATGAGCAGTTCTTC	CASSQGASAPYNEQFF
TRBV9	-	-	TRBJ2-5	TGTGCCAGCAGCGGGCTAGTTTTTGAGACCCAGTACTTC	CASSGLVFETQYF
TRBV7-2	-	-	TRBJ2-1	TGTGCCAGCAGCCCGGAGGGGAGCTCCTACAATGAGCAGTTCTTC	CASSPEGSSYNEQFF
TRBV27	-	TRBD1	TRBJ1-6	TGTGCCAGCAGTTTATCACTCGGACAGGGGTCCTATAATTCACCCCTCCACTTT	CASSLSLGQGSYNSPLHF
TRBV5-1	-	TRBD1	TRBJ2-1	TGCGCCAGCAGCTCCGGGACAGGGGCCGCCTATGAGCAGTTCTTC	CASSSGTGAAYEQFF
TRBV6-5	once	TRBD1	TRBJ1-6	TGTGCCAGCAGTTCCTACAGGGGGCCGAATTCACCCCTCCACTTT	CASSSYRGPNSPLHF
TRBV5-1	-	-	TRBJ2-7	TGCGCCAGCAGCTCACGACGGGGGACCAGCAGTTACGAGCAGTACTTC	CASSSRRGTSSYEQYF
TRBV19	-	TRBD1	TRBJ1-5	TGTGCCAGTAGCACAGAAGACAGGGGCAATCAGCCCCAGCATTTT	CASSTEDRGNQPQHF
TRBV29-1	-	-	TRBJ1-1	TGCAGCGTGCGATTCCTGATGAACACTGAAGCTTTCTTT	CSVRFLMNTEAFF
TRBV4-2	-	-	TRBJ2-7	TGTGCCAGCAGCCAAGAGGCGGCTCCCTCCTACGAGCAGTACTTC	CASSQEAAPSYEQYF
TRBV7-9	-	-	TRBJ1-2	TGTGCCAGCAGCTTAGGATTTGGCTACACCTTC	CASSLGFGYTF
TRBV7-9	-	TRBD2	TRBJ2-3	TGTGCCAGCAGTTACGCTAGCGGGGCTAGCACAGATACGCAGTATTTT	CASSYASGASTDTQYF
TRBV4-1	-	-	TRBJ1-4	TGCGCCAGCAGATTTAGGATCGCAACTAATGAAAAACTGTTTTTT	CASRFRIATNEKLFF
TRBV28	-	-	TRBJ2-7	TGTGCCAGCAGCCGGGGGGGACAGGGTGACGACGAGCAGTACTTC	CASSRGGQGDDEQYF
TRBV9	-	TRBD2	TRBJ2-7	TGTGCCAGCAGCGTGGGACTAGCGGAAGCCTACGAGCAGTACTTC	CASSVGLAEAYEQYF
TRBV29-1	-	-	TRBJ2-5	TGCAGCGTTGAATTGGTCGGGGGGCGCGCACAAGAGACCCAGTACTTC	CSVELVGGRAQETQYF
TRBV25-1	-	TRBD1	TRBJ2-7	TGTGCCAGCAGTTACACCGGGACAGGGAAGGCCTACGAGCAGTACTTC	CASSYTGTGKAYEQYF
TRBV9	once	-	TRBJ1-6	TGTGCCAGCAGCGTCAGCGGGCAGAATTCACCCCTCCACTTT	CASSVSGQNSPLHF
TRBV9	-	-	TRBJ2-7	TGTGCCAGCAGCGTAGGGCCATCCCAGGACCACGAGCAGTACTTC	CASSVGPSQDHEQYF
TRBV28	-	-	TRBJ2-7	TGTGCCAGCAGTTACCAAGGACCCTCCTACGAGCAGTACTTC	CASSYQGPSYEQYF
TRBV18	-	-	TRBJ1-5	TGTGCCAGCTCACTTAGCGTGGATCAGCCCCAGCATTTT	CASSLSVDQPQHF
TRBV10-3	-	TRBD1	TRBJ2-5	TGTGCCATCAGGGGGACAGGGGAAAAGACCCAGTACTTC	CAIRGTGEKTQYF
TRBV5-1	-	TRBD1	TRBJ2-3	TGCGCCAGCAGCTTGGCTAGGACAGGGGGCGCAGATACGCAGTATTTT	CASSLARTGGADTQYF
TRBV4-1	-	TRBD2	TRBJ2-7	TGCGCCAGCAGCCAAGGGACTAGCCCCGAGCAGTACTTC	CASSQGTSPEQYF
TRBV5-1	-	TRBD2	TRBJ2-7	TGCGCCAGCAGTTCGGGACTAGCGGGAGGGGGTTACGAGCAGTACTTC	CASSSGLAGGGYEQYF
TRBV27	-	TRBD1	TRBJ2-3	TGTGCCAGCAGTCAAAAGGACAGGGGGACCACAGATACGCAGTATTTT	CASSQKDRGTTDTQYF
TRBV5-6	once	-	TRBJ2-1	TGTGCCAGCAGCTTGGACGTCGGGCAGAGCTCCTACAATGAGCAGTTCTTC	CASSLDVGQSSYNEQFF
TRBV5-6	-	-	TRBJ1-4	TGTGCCAGCAGCTTCGGCAGGGGTGGCGAAAAACTGTTTTTT	CASSFGRGGEKLFF
TRBV28	-	TRBD1	TRBJ1-2	TGTGCCAGCAGTTTACCAGGGGGCGGGGATGGCTACACCTTC	CASSLPGGGDGYTF
TRBV5-4	-	-	TRBJ1-1	TGTGCCAGCAGCTCAACGACAGAGTTGAACACTGAAGCTTTCTTT	CASSSTTELNTEAFF
TRBV18	-	-	TRBJ1-5	TGTGCCAGCTCACCTCGAGGAGGCAATCAGCCCCAGCATTTT	CASSPRGGNQPQHF
TRBV25-1	-	-	TRBJ1-2	TGTGCCAGTTCCGGACAGCACTTAACTGGAGCACCTGGCTACACCTTC	CASSGQHLTGAPGYTF
TRBV10-3	once	TRBD2	TRBJ2-3	TGTGCCATCAGGCTTAGCGGGAGTGGCACAGATACGCAGTATTTT	CAIRLSGSGTDTQYF